The next 2 T cell receptor beta chains were all read from a single sample in a study of cytomegalovirus exposure and HLA in healthy donors. Vbeta (60) and Jbeta (13) primers were used in the PCR. Produced via immunoSEQ multiplex PCR; TCRdb's table is partial and in-frame only. The data contain about 170,000 clones, roughly four fifths of them singletons. Sequencing input: PBMCs. Receptors originate from a woman aged 25-40 years in good health and CMV-seropositive.

V usage is TRBV6-5 and J usage is TRBJ1-2, with a possible D match to TRBD1 (5 bases). The CDR3 loop spans 14 amino acids. Looked up from germline, CDR1 is MNHEY and CDR2 is SVGAGI. The ends were cut back, 2 bases at V and 8 bases at J, with 15 bases in the middle. The CDR3 loop is CASSYRGGSGGYTF. DNA for the CDR3: TGTGCCAGCAGTTACCGTGGGGGGTCAGGCGGCTACACCTTC.

The rearrangement links TRBV6-1 to TRBJ1-1, with D uncertain. This CDR3 is 15 amino acids long. V was pared by 3 bases and J by 10 bases, with 21 bases between. Germline V gene sequence: CDR1 MNHNS, CDR2 SASEGT. For the CDR3, the DNA is TGTGCCAGCAGTGATAACGTATCTGGGTATGCGGTAGCTTTCTTT. This translates into CASSDNVSGYAVAFF.